The sequence of this T cell receptor beta chain was determined in a study of blood T cells in healthy people across ages. Germline V lookup: CDR1 LGHNA, CDR2 YSLEER. The CDR3 length is 17 residues. V gave up 0 bases and J gave up 7 bases, with 19 bases separating them. A second 7 to 11 cycle PCR used barcoded and J-beta primers. One entry per CDR3 protein results from TCRdb running MiXCR on the 5' RACE reads. Of approximately 770,000 distinct CDR3 sequences listed, 55% to 75% are singletons. The rearrangement uses TRBV4-3 and TRBJ2-1; unclear D gene. This TCR derives from a young man in good health. The sample was blood. The CDR3 spells CASSQDSGGATVNEQFF. The CDR3 nucleotides read TGCGCCAGCAGCCAAGATTCCGGCGGAGCAACGGTGAATGAGCAGTTCTTC.